This T cell receptor (beta chain) comes out of a study of T cells after yellow fever vaccination. General study points: Most clones from primary vaccination resurfaced after the booster (approximately 97% CD4, around 89% CD8).

This clonotype was counted only a few times. What it binds is unknown. CDR3 length: 14 amino acids. Germline V gene sequence: CDR1 MNHNY, CDR2 SVGAGI (reference sequence). Trimming removed 0 bases at V and 7 bases at J, with 12 bases between. One entry per CDR3 protein results from TCRdb running MiXCR on the 5' RACE reads. This table holds 340,000 or so distinct CDR3 sequences, roughly an eighth found once. The chain joins TRBV6-6 to TRBJ1-2, with a weak D call TRBD1 (5 bases). Sample: CD4+ T cells sorted from PBMCs, taken 15 days after the yellow fever booster vaccination. The sequence was collected from a man aged 18 to 30 who received the YFV17D yellow fever vaccine. CDR3 sequence reads: CASSYSTGAVGYTF. DNA of the CDR3: TGTGCCAGCAGTTACTCGACTGGGGCGGTTGGCTACACCTTC.